This T cell receptor (beta chain) was obtained from a study of beta chain features in type 1 diabetes. Study conclusions and caveats: The study found moderately but significantly shorter TCRB CDR3s in all four CD4+ subsets of Type 1 diabetes patients. Highly expressing activated T cells could be over-counted with a cDNA template.

Looked up from germline, CDR1 is MNHNS and CDR2 is SASEGT. The CDR3 length is 13 residues. The ends were cut back, 6 bases at V and 7 bases at J, with 13 bases in the middle. Naive, central memory, regulatory and stem cell-like memory cells within the CD4+ compartment were sorted using CD45RO/CCR7/CD25/CD127/CD95/CD27. Every bit of the isolated RNA underwent reverse transcription, so sequencing read expressed TCRB transcripts. This table comes from immunoSEQ multiplex PCR, and its TCRdb copy is limited to in-frame clones, with some not included. The table has 250,000 to 350,000 clones, around 13% seen once. This clone was seen a handful of times. Its antigen is unidentified.

The chain carries TRBV6-1 and TRBJ2-1; no firm D call. The sequenced sample was central memory CD4+ T cells from blood. The sequence derives from a man aged 25 to 45 in good health. Written as DNA, the CDR3 is TGTGCCAGCAGGGGATTTGGTCGAAATGAGCAGTTCTTC. It specifies CASRGFGRNEQFF.